This T cell receptor beta chain derives from a study of cytomegalovirus exposure and HLA in healthy donors. This CDR3 is 16 amino acids long. Germline loops: CDR1 SNHLY, CDR2 FYNNEI. V was pared by 8 bases and J by 0 bases, with 19 bases between. The PCR ran on 60 Vbeta and 13 Jbeta primers. Sequenced by immunoSEQ multiplex PCR; TCRdb stores in-frame clones only, minus some. The sample lists approximately 190,000 clones, 82% occurring once. Overall study results and limits: In terms of immune exposure information, only CMV serostatus was available. Later work found that TCR association rates differed between HLA loci; DRB1 had the most and HLA-C the fewest. Data from an earlier analysis indicated that most TCR beta V segments were productive either about 90% or about 30% of the time. As a later analysis showed, several of the most significant clusters appeared to be linked to common viral pathogens.

About this clone: Its antigen remains unidentified.

Specimen: PBMCs. This clonotype was sampled from a young woman in good health and CMV-seronegative. The rearrangement joins TRBV2 to TRBJ1-1; D possibly corresponds to TRBD1 (6 bases). The CDR3 DNA reads as TGTGCCAGCTCCGACGAGGGGGTGAACATGAACACTGAAGCTTTCTTT. Amino acids: CASSDEGVNMNTEAFF.